This T cell receptor beta chain was identified in a study of OX40 agonist ivuxolimab in advanced cancers. For the study in its entirety: Ivuxolimab, which targeted the costimulatory receptor OX40 (CD134), was an agonistic, fully human IgG2 monoclonal antibody. Intravenous ivuxolimab was administered to patients every 2 weeks at six dose levels: 0.01, 0.1, 0.3, 1.5, 3 and 10 mg/kg. Of the approximately 54 dose-escalation patients, hepatocellular carcinoma was present in about 20, melanoma in some 15, renal cell carcinoma in 9 and head and neck cancer in 9. A male proportion of 82.7% and a mean age of approximately 61 years, ranging from roughly 23 to 90, were recorded for the dose-escalation cohort. Patients were allowed to have had prior anti-PD-1, anti-PD-L1 or anti-CTLA-4 therapy, and more than 35% of the dose-escalation patients had been treated with checkpoint inhibitors. Three dose-escalation patients achieved partial responses, one with hepatocellular carcinoma and two with cutaneous melanoma. Peripheral TCRbeta sequencing aimed to test whether ivuxolimab altered TCR sequence diversity and caused clonal T-cell expansion. The paper describes the monotherapy dose-escalation part (N = 52 patients) of the phase I trial of ivuxolimab. The research as a whole found: The antigen specificity of the clonally expanded peripheral T cells was not determined. In the 0.1-3.0 mg/kg groups, partial responders had among the lowest normalized peripheral clonal expansion, particularly in CD8+ T cells. At doses of 0.1 to 3.0 mg/kg, clonal expansion of both CD4+ and CD8+ blood T cells was observed from baseline to week 6. Low levels of normalized T-cell clonal expansion were also shown by some nonresponding patients. After ivuxolimab, more expanded clones were found on average in CD8+ T cells than in CD4+ T cells.

The trial excluded patients who had a history of autoimmune disease or who were on systemic immunosuppression. Peripheral blood for TCR sequencing was collected from all dose cohorts at baseline, on cycle 4 day 1, and on cycle 7 day 1. Samples came from an open-label, multicenter, first-in-human phase I dose-escalation trial of ivuxolimab. Adults with locally advanced or metastatic head and neck squamous cell, hepatocellular, melanoma or renal cell carcinoma were enrolled in the trial. Before TCR sequencing, CD4+ T cells and CD8+ T cells were sorted from peripheral blood as separate populations. Genomic DNA was extracted from sorted cells for sequencing of the TCRbeta CDR3 region. The immunoSEQ Assay was used to sequence the TCRbeta CDR3 regions. In TCRdb, the immuneACCESS table is reduced to in-frame sequences with V and J assigned. These tables do not hold every clone; where another copy was compared, an unresolved V gene accounts for under half, and the others remain unexplained. The sample table shows tens of thousands of clones, and about nine tenths are seen once. Less than 2% of the sample goes to the ten largest clones.

As for this clone: The antigen this receptor binds is unknown. No clone much larger than this one lies a single base away; base qualities are absent.

V was cut back by 5 bases and J by 4 bases, leaving a gap of 11 bases between them. In the germline V gene, CDR1 corresponds to SGHTA and CDR2 to FQGNSA. From the cysteine up to the phenylalanine, the CDR3 has a length of 14 residues. Of all the DNA, just the CDR3 is kept, 42 bases in frame from base 1. The specimen comprised CD4+ or CD8+ T cells sorted from blood, sampled in a trial of the OX40 agonist ivuxolimab. This sequence was found in an adult with an advanced solid tumor such as melanoma, head and neck, liver or kidney cancer. Recombination connected TRBV7-2 to TRBJ2-2; 6 matching bases give a weak D call of TRBD2. The CDR3 in this case is CASSIGLPTGELFF. The DNA is TGTGCCAGCAGCATCGGACTACCCACCGGGGAGCTGTTTTTT.